A selection of T cell receptor beta chains follows, all from one sample in a study of blood T cell repertoires in COVID-19. Generated by immunoSEQ multiplex PCR, the TCRdb table keeps only in-frame clones and is missing some. The sample lists 150,000 to 200,000 clones, about 90% occurring once. The sample comprised peripheral blood. The receptors were gathered from a man aged 25 to 40 with COVID-19, enrolled during active disease. Both conserved end residues are part of each CDR3. D genes are given only for firm matches. A row's size may be missing; if present it is once, few, many or a size class.

>TRBV7-6|TRBJ2-1|-|-
TGTGCCAGCAGCTTAGCGGGGGCGGGGGCATACAATGAGCAGTTCTTC
CASSLAGAGAYNEQFF
>TRBV24-1|TRBJ2-1|-|once
TGTGCCACCAGTGATTTTATAGGTACCGACAGCTCCTACAATGAGCAGTTCTTC
CATSDFIGTDSSYNEQFF
>TRBV5-1|TRBJ2-5|-|-
TGCGCCAGCAGAACCCTAGGGAGAGGGCAAGAGACCCAGTACTTC
CASRTLGRGQETQYF
>TRBV10-3|TRBJ1-1|-|-
TGTGCCATCAGACAGGTTCGGAACACTGAAGCTTTCTTT
CAIRQVRNTEAFF
>TRBV4-2|TRBJ1-3|-|-
TGTGCCAGCAGCCAATTGAGACAGAGCTCTGGAAACACCATATATTTT
CASSQLRQSSGNTIYF
>TRBV24-1|TRBJ2-3|-|-
TGTGCCACCAGTGATTTCTCGGACAGAACAGATACGCAGTATTTT
CATSDFSDRTDTQYF
>TRBV7-3|TRBJ2-1|TRBD2|once
TGTGCCAGCAGCTTACTAGGGCGAGCGGGAGACCCCGAGCAGTTCTTC
CASSLLGRAGDPEQFF
>TRBV7-2|TRBJ1-1|TRBD1|-
TGTGCCAGCAGCCCCAGCAGGGGGCACACTGAAGCTTTCTTT
CASSPSRGHTEAFF
>TRBV14|TRBJ1-3|-|once
TGTGCCAGCAGCCGGGACATGATATCTGGAAACACCATATATTTT
CASSRDMISGNTIYF
>TRBV2|TRBJ2-1|TRBD2|-
TGTGCCAGCAGGGGGACTAGCGGGCAAAGCTCCTACAATGAGCAGTTCTTC
CASRGTSGQSSYNEQFF
>TRBV28|TRBJ1-1|TRBD1|-
TGTGCCAGCAGCGGGACAGTGAACACTGAAGCTTTCTTT
CASSGTVNTEAFF
>TRBV6-6|TRBJ1-2|-|-
TGTGCCAGCGGCGAGGCAGCCCGATTGGGGAGTGGCTACACCTTC
CASGEAARLGSGYTF
>TRBV5-4|TRBJ1-3|-|-
TGTGCCAGCAGTAGGCAGGGGCTATCTGGAAACACCATATATTTT
CASSRQGLSGNTIYF
>TRBV6-2/TRBV6-3|TRBJ1-2|TRBD1|-
TGTGCCAGCAGTTTGACAGGGTCGAGTGGCTACACCTTC
CASSLTGSSGYTF
>TRBV7-9|TRBJ2-1|TRBD2|-
TGTGCCAGCAGCTGGGGACTAGCGGGAGGGCTAGGTTTCTTC
CASSWGLAGGLGFF
>TRBV29-1|TRBJ1-1|TRBD1|-
TGCAGCGCTACAGGGGGCCTGGGTCGGAACACTGAAGCTTTCTTT
CSATGGLGRNTEAFF
>TRBV3-1/TRBV3-2|TRBJ2-7|-|-
TGTGCCAGCAGCCAAGACTTCGCCTACTCAGCGTCTCGATCCTACGAGCAGTACTTC
CASSQDFAYSASRSYEQYF
>TRBV4-2|TRBJ2-1|TRBD1|-
TGTGCCAGCAGCCACAAGGGGGCGCGGGTAGATGAGCAGTTCTTC
CASSHKGARVDEQFF
>TRBV7-9|TRBJ1-4|-|-
TGTGCCAGCAGCTTAGGCGCCGGGGGACGGCCTCGAGAAAAACTGTTTTTT
CASSLGAGGRPREKLFF
>TRBV6-5|TRBJ1-5|TRBD1|-
TGTGCCAGCGAATACAGGGGGCCTCCCAATCAGCCCCAGCATTTT
CASEYRGPPNQPQHF
>TRBV4-3|TRBJ2-7|-|-
TGCGCCAGCAGCCCCGCAGAGGGGGACTACGAGCAGTACTTC
CASSPAEGDYEQYF
>TRBV27|TRBJ2-7|TRBD2|-
TGTGCCAGCAGCCACCCTCTAGCGGGAGCCCACGAGCAGTACTTC
CASSHPLAGAHEQYF
>TRBV2|TRBJ2-3|TRBD2|-
TGTGCCAGCAGTGCGGGCGGGGGGGCCACAGATACGCAGTATTTT
CASSAGGGATDTQYF
>TRBV28|TRBJ1-2|-|-
TGTGCCAGTTCAGTTGCTAACTATGGCTACACCTTC
CASSVANYGYTF
>TRBV7-9|TRBJ2-7|TRBD2|-
TGTGCCAGCAGCTTAGGGGCCGGGACTAGCTCCTACGAGCAGTACTTC
CASSLGAGTSSYEQYF
>TRBV11-2|TRBJ2-1|TRBD2|-
TGTGCCAGCAGCTCCCCGCGGGGGTACAATGAGCAGTTCTTC
CASSSPRGYNEQFF
>TRBV19|TRBJ2-1|-|-
TGTGCCAGTAGCCCAGGTCCTCATGAGCAGTTCTTC
CASSPGPHEQFF
>TRBV28|TRBJ2-7|-|-
TGTGCCAGCAGTCCTCAGGGGCCCCTCTACGAGCAGTACTTC
CASSPQGPLYEQYF
>TRBV7-8|TRBJ2-1|-|-
TGTGCCAGCAGCTTAGTCAGGGCGGGGGAGCAGTTCTTC
CASSLVRAGEQFF
>TRBV30|TRBJ2-7|-|few
TGTGCCTGGAGTCAGGCCAACGGGGACGAGCAGTACTTC
CAWSQANGDEQYF
>TRBV3-1/TRBV3-2|TRBJ2-3|TRBD1|few
TGTGCCAGCAGCCAACCCACGCTTGGGACAGACTCCACAGATACGCAGTATTTT
CASSQPTLGTDSTDTQYF
>TRBV28|TRBJ1-4|-|-
TGTGCCAGCAGCTCGAGACAGACTGAAAAACTGTTTTTT
CASSSRQTEKLFF
>TRBV27|TRBJ2-7|TRBD1|-
TGTGCCAGCAGTCTGCGGACAGGGCTCAACGAGCAGTACTTC
CASSLRTGLNEQYF
>TRBV12-5|TRBJ1-4|-|few
TGTGCTAGTGGTTCTGGAGGGGTGGGCGCAGGCGAAAAACTGTTTTTT
CASGSGGVGAGEKLFF
>TRBV7-9|TRBJ2-7|-|-
TGTGCCAGCAGCCCCCTTACAGGCTTTTGGGAGCAGTACTTC
CASSPLTGFWEQYF
>TRBV7-9|TRBJ1-6|-|-
TGTGCCAGCAGCGATGCGCAGGTTTCACCCCTCCACTTT
CASSDAQVSPLHF
>TRBV7-4|TRBJ1-2|TRBD1|-
TGTGCCAGCAGCTTCCAGAGACCCGATACAGGGGCCACAGTTGGCTACACCTTC
CASSFQRPDTGATVGYTF
>TRBV19|TRBJ2-1|-|-
TGTGCCAGTAGTCCCCTTGAGCGGTCTGAGCAGTTCTTC
CASSPLERSEQFF
>TRBV5-1|TRBJ2-1|TRBD1|-
TGCGCCAGCAGCTTGGAGGGGACAGGGGGCCATGATGAGCAGTTCTTC
CASSLEGTGGHDEQFF
>TRBV5-1|TRBJ2-1|TRBD1|-
TGCGCCAGCAGATACGGAGGGACAGGGAGACTTAATGAGCAGTTCTTC
CASRYGGTGRLNEQFF
>TRBV7-9|TRBJ2-7|-|-
TGTGCCAGCAGCTTTGGAGGCAGGTCCTACGAGCAGTACTTC
CASSFGGRSYEQYF
>TRBV18|TRBJ1-1|TRBD1|-
TGTGCCAGCTCACCAATAGGACAGGGAAACACTGAAGCTTTCTTT
CASSPIGQGNTEAFF
>TRBV7-2|TRBJ1-5|TRBD1|-
TGTGCCAGCAGCTTTGGACAGGGGCGCAATCAGCCCCAGCATTTT
CASSFGQGRNQPQHF
>TRBV9|TRBJ2-5|-|-
TGTGCCAGCAGCCTACGGCCGTCCGGGGAGACCCAGTACTTC
CASSLRPSGETQYF
>TRBV5-4|TRBJ2-7|TRBD1|-
TGTGCCAGCAGCTTAATCGGGACAGGGTCCTACGAGCAGTACTTC
CASSLIGTGSYEQYF
>TRBV5-1|TRBJ2-7|TRBD1|-
TGCGCCAGCAGCTGGGACAGCTCAGATAGCTCCTACGAGCAGTACTTC
CASSWDSSDSSYEQYF